This entry features one TCR beta chain sequence. The antigen remains undetermined. Patients were excluded because of uncontrolled infection, other autoimmune disease, pregnancy or lactation. Each 10 ml fresh peripheral blood draw supplied the PBMCs. J was trimmed by 6 bases and V by 7 bases; bases with no gene match: 3. Per germline, CDR1 SEHNR and CDR2 FQNEAQ (reference sequence). The CDR3 is 12 residues long. This sample was taken from a study of T cells in Graves' hyperthyroidism and ophthalmopathy. Study-wide findings and caveats: A model of 13 V-J pairs discriminated ophthalmopathy from stable hyperthyroidism. Ophthalmopathy onset followed model prediction by a median approximately six months.

Amplified TCR beta CDR3 regions came from RNA transcripts. TCR CDR3 underwent first-round RT-PCR with the HTBI primer set. TCRdb reanalysed the multiplex PCR reads using MiXCR and keeps one entry per CDR3 protein. This sample has over 150,000 distinct CDR3 sequences, with roughly a sixth found just once. The chain uses TRBV7-9 and TRBJ2-1; 7 bases map to TRBD1. This sequence originates from a woman in her forties or fifties with Graves' hyperthyroidism. Sequenced sample: blood. DNA of the CDR3: TGTGCCAGCACCTCAGGGGGCAATGAGCAGTTCTTC. It yields the protein CASTSGGNEQFF.